These 22 T cell receptor beta chains came from one sample sequenced in a study of OX40 agonist ivuxolimab in advanced cancers. Some clones are missing from TCRdb's copy, which holds only in-frame ones; the method was immunoSEQ multiplex PCR. In the table there are just over 70,000 clones, 80% to 85% of which are singletons. The material sequenced was CD4+ or CD8+ T cells sorted from blood, taken in a trial of the OX40 agonist ivuxolimab. All receptors derive from an adult with an advanced solid tumor such as melanoma, head and neck, liver or kidney cancer.

The rearrangement links TRBV2 to TRBJ2-1; maybe TRBD2 (5 bases). This CDR3 spans 15 amino acids. Germline CDR1 and CDR2: SNHLY and FYNNEI. Trimming pared 5 bases from V and 3 bases from J, leaving 14 bases between. The CDR3 region is CASSPLGLGYNEQFF. The CDR3 bases are TGTGCCAGCAGTCCTCTTGGACTGGGCTACAATGAGCAGTTCTTC.

The rearrangement joins TRBV5-1 to TRBJ1-1, with 7 bases identical to TRBD1. Germline V gene sequence: CDR1 SGHRS, CDR2 YFSETQ. The V gene end was trimmed by 5 bases and the J gene end by 0 bases; junction bases not matched to a gene: 10. This CDR3 has 16 amino acids. The CDR3 DNA follows: TGCGCCAGCAGTCCGTATTCAGGGGGGCTGAACACTGAAGCTTTCTTT. Translation: CASSPYSGGLNTEAFF.

The chain combines TRBV11-3 with TRBJ1-2; possible D gene TRBD1, 6 bases. Looked up from germline, CDR1 is SGHNT and CDR2 is YENEEA. The CDR3 has 12 amino acids. The V and J ends lost 5 bases and 5 bases respectively, with 9 bases between them. CDR3 nucleotides: TGTGCCAGCAGCCAAGGGGGGTATGGCTACACCTTC. Translated, it gives CASSQGGYGYTF.

The sample holds a few counts of this clone. V is TRBV7-9 and J is TRBJ2-1; TRBD2 matches 7 bases. V lost 3 bases and J lost 3; bases outside the gene matches: 5. The CDR3 has 15 amino acids. Germline CDR1 is SEHNR and CDR2 is FQNEAQ (reference sequence). In DNA form, the CDR3 reads TGTGCCAGCAGCTTGACGGGAGGTGGCTACAATGAGCAGTTCTTC. Protein: CASSLTGGGYNEQFF.

This clone was detected once. The V and J genes are TRBV7-2 and TRBJ2-2, with TRBD2 matching 12 bases. The CDR3 is 15 amino acids. In germline, CDR1 is SGHTA, CDR2 FQGNSA. Trimming took 5 bases from V and 5 from J; bases not matched to a gene: 3. The CDR3 DNA follows: TGTGCCAGCAGCCCCACTAGCGGGGGGACCGGGGAGCTGTTTTTT. As protein: CASSPTSGGTGELFF.

This CDR3 is CASSIGETGGADTQYF. The CDR3 DNA is TGTGCCAGTAGTATAGGCGAGACAGGGGGCGCAGATACGCAGTATTTT. The chain links TRBV19 to TRBJ2-3; 10 bases map to TRBD1. This CDR3 spans 16 amino acids. Looked up from germline, CDR1 is LNHDA and CDR2 is SQIVND (reference sequence). Trimming took 1 base from V and 4 from J; bases not matched to a gene: 5.

This clone was counted a few times. The genes are TRBV7-8 and TRBJ1-1; 7 nucleotides align to TRBD1. CDR3 size: 14 residues. Germline CDR1 is SGHVS and CDR2 is FQNEAQ. After removal of 5 bases from V and 0 bases from J, the junction contained 3 bases not matched to a gene. This chain's CDR3 is CASSPGQMNTEAFF. The CDR3 DNA follows: TGTGCCAGCAGCCCGGGACAGATGAACACTGAAGCTTTCTTT.

This chain links TRBV5-1 with TRBJ2-7, with 13 positions matching TRBD2. Germline V gene lookup returns CDR1 SGHRS and CDR2 YFSETQ. The CDR3 contains 16 residues. Trimming removed 2 bases from V and 6 bases from J; junction bases left unmatched: 8. As DNA, the CDR3 is TGCGCCAGCAGCTTAAAAACCGGGACTAGCGGGACCGAGCAGTACTTC. This sequence encodes CASSLKTGTSGTEQYF.

The V and J genes are TRBV4-1 and TRBJ2-5, with D possibly TRBD2 on 7 matching bases. From germline, CDR1 is MGHRA and CDR2 YSYEKL. The CDR3 is 17 amino acids. V was trimmed by 10 bases and J by 5 bases, leaving 29 bases between them. The CDR3 reads CANCPRFGGTDRETQYF. The CDR3 nucleotides are TGCGCCAACTGCCCGAGGTTCGGGGGGACCGACAGGGAGACCCAGTACTTC.

This clone was detected a few times. J is TRBJ1-1 and V is TRBV19, with 9 positions matching TRBD1. CDR1 and CDR2 (germline): LNHDA, SQIVND (reference sequence). CDR3 length: 16 amino acids. The J segment lost 6 bases and the V segment lost 4 bases, leaving 12 bases of the junction unmatched. As DNA, the CDR3 is TGTGCCAGTAGTAAGACCCTCCGGGACAGGGACGCTGAAGCTTTCTTT. Translation gives CASSKTLRDRDAEAFF.

The chain is built from TRBV30 and TRBJ1-2, with 7 bases fitting TRBD1. Trimming at V came to 3 bases and at J to 8 bases, leaving 9 bases not matched to a gene. The CDR3 length is 13 residues. Germline CDR1 GTSNPN, CDR2 SVGIG (reference sequence). The CDR3 DNA is TGTGCCTGGAGCCTTACAGGGGAAGGAGGCTACACCTTC. Translation: CAWSLTGEGGYTF.

The rearrangement links TRBV5-4 to TRBJ2-7; D remains unclear. This CDR3 contains 12 residues. From germline, CDR1 is SGHNT and CDR2 YYREEE (reference sequence). V was cut by 0 bases and J by 6 bases, with 7 bases left in between. The CDR3 loop is CASSLEVSEQYF. The CDR3 nucleotides read TGTGCCAGCAGCTTGGAGGTATCCGAGCAGTACTTC. Supplemented by reference TRBV5-4 and TRBJ2-7, the full variable domain reads ETGVTQSPTHLIKTRGQQVTLRCSSQSGHNTVSWYQQALGQGPQFIFQYYREEENGRGNFPPRFSGLQFPNYSSELNVNALELDDSALYLCASSLEVSEQYFGPGTRLTVT.

In this sample, this clone turned up a few times. The chain employs TRBV5-1 and TRBJ1-2, with unresolved D. V was shortened by 2 bases and J by 0 bases, with 14 bases between the two germline ends. The CDR3 loop spans 16 amino acids. Germline CDR1 and CDR2: SGHRS and YFSETQ. This CDR3 reads CASSFGKAETNYGYTF. CDR3 nucleotides: TGCGCCAGCAGCTTCGGGAAGGCGGAAACTAACTATGGCTACACCTTC.

This clone was counted once. V usage is TRBV28 and J usage is TRBJ2-2, with D perhaps being TRBD1 or TRBD2 (6 bases each). CDR1 and CDR2 from the germline V gene are MDHEN and SYDVKM. The CDR3 has 12 residues. The V end was cut by 7 bases, the J end by 6 bases, with 9 bases between. Written as DNA, the CDR3 is TGTGCCAGCACGGGGGCGGCCGGGGAGCTGTTTTTT. Translating gives CASTGAAGELFF.

This chain links TRBV11-2 with TRBJ1-2; D is ambiguous. The germline V gene has CDR1 SGHAT and CDR2 FQNNGV. Trimming took 3 bases from V and 8 from J, leaving 10 bases between them. The CDR3 has 12 residues. In DNA form, the CDR3 reads TGTGCCAGCAGCTTTTTAGGGAGCGGCTACACCTTC. Residues: CASSFLGSGYTF.

The V call is TRBV14, the J call TRBJ2-7, with a possible D match to TRBD2 (6 bases). The CDR3 contains 14 residues. V shed 1 base and J shed 4 bases, with 11 bases lying between them. Germline loops: CDR1 SGHDN, CDR2 FVKESK. CDR3: CASSQASALYEQYF. In DNA, the CDR3 is TGTGCCAGCAGCCAAGCTAGCGCCCTTTACGAGCAGTACTTC.

V usage is TRBV6-1 and J usage is TRBJ2-7, with unresolved D. Trimming took off 7 bases at V and 3 bases at J, with 7 bases between the two ends. Looked up from germline, CDR1 is MNHNS and CDR2 is SASEGT. This CDR3 has 11 amino acids. CDR3 in amino acids: CASIQHYEQYF. The CDR3 DNA reads TGTGCCAGCATACAGCACTACGAGCAGTACTTC.

The chain is built from TRBV15 and TRBJ2-4; 7 bases align to TRBD2. Germline-derived CDR1 and CDR2 are LNHNV and YYDKDF (reference sequence). J was trimmed by 5 bases and V by 1 base; bases with no gene match: 14. The CDR3 extends over 18 amino acids. The CDR3 nucleotides are TGTGCCACCAGCAGAGCATCAAAGCGGGGAAGGCTGGAAAACATTCAGTACTTC. Amino acid sequence: CATSRASKRGRLENIQYF.

The V gene is TRBV9, the J gene TRBJ1-4; 9 nucleotides line up with TRBD1. The CDR3 sequence is 15 residues long. J was trimmed by 4 bases and V by 3 bases; bases with no gene match: 4. Germline CDR1 SGDLS, CDR2 YYNGEE. The CDR3 nucleotides read TGTGCCAGCAGCGCCAGGGACAGGGATAATGAAAAACTGTTTTTT. Protein product: CASSARDRDNEKLFF. The variable domain in full, completed from reference TRBV9 and TRBJ1-4, reads DSGVTQTPKHLITATGQRVTLRCSPRSGDLSVYWYQQSLDQGLQFLIQYYNGEERAKGNILERFSAQQFPDLHSELNLSSLELGDSALYFCASSARDRDNEKLFFGSGTQLSVL.

This clone was seen only once. V and J are TRBV4-3 and TRBJ1-2; unclear D gene. V lost 0 bases and J lost 3, with 11 bases in between. CDR1 is LGHNA and CDR2 is YSLEER in the germline V gene. The CDR3 length is 15 residues. For the CDR3, the DNA is TGCGCCAGCAGCCAAGATTTGGACTTACACTATGGCTACACCTTC. Its protein product is CASSQDLDLHYGYTF.

This clone is a singleton in its sample. The chain links TRBV15 to TRBJ1-3; perhaps TRBD1 as D (5 bases). The length of the CDR3 is 16 residues. In germline, CDR1 is LNHNV, CDR2 YYDKDF (reference sequence). Trimming removed 0 bases from V and 4 bases from J, with 13 bases in between. CDR3 amino acids: CATSRELTVEGNTIYF. The CDR3 DNA sequence: TGTGCCACCAGCAGAGAATTGACAGTGGAGGGAAACACCATATATTTT.

The chain couples TRBV10-3 to TRBJ1-5, with D perhaps matching TRBD1 (6 bases). The CDR3 sequence is 13 residues long. The V end was cut by 8 bases, the J end by 4 bases, with 12 bases between. Germline V gene sequence: CDR1 ENHRY, CDR2 SYGVKD. CDR3 sequence reads: CAIRSGVNQPQHF. For the CDR3, the DNA is TGTGCCATCCGGTCAGGGGTAAATCAGCCCCAGCATTTT.